The rows below give T cell receptor beta chains drawn from one sample of a study of T-cell reconstitution after alpha-beta-depleted transplantation in children. TCRdb recomputed calls from the PCR reads with MiXCR, one row per CDR3 protein. The top ten hold around 6.1% of the sample, which has about 480,000 distinct CDR3 sequences, approximately 12% seen once. The specimen comprised PBMCs from the stem cell graft donor, sampled from the stem cell graft. These receptors all stem from a human donor who donated a stem cell graft to a child with combined immunodeficiency. Both conserved end residues are part of each CDR3. D genes are given only for firm matches. Size values are once, few and many counts, or a class for expanded clones, and some rows have none.

D: -; J: TRBJ2-7; size: -; V: TRBV4-2; CDR3: CASSQDNRVGEQYF; DNA: TGTGCCAGCAGCCAAGATAACCGAGTGGGCGAGCAGTACTTC
D: -; J: TRBJ2-3; size: few; V: TRBV11-2; CDR3: CASSLPRGVESTQYF; DNA: TGTGCCAGCAGCTTGCCCAGGGGGGTCGAGTCGACGCAGTATTTT
D: TRBD1; J: TRBJ1-6; size: -; V: TRBV18; CDR3: CASSSRQGASYNSPLHF; DNA: TGTGCCAGCTCATCGAGACAGGGGGCCTCCTATAATTCACCCCTCCACTTT
D: -; J: TRBJ2-2; size: few; V: TRBV7-2; CDR3: CASSLGQIRELFF; DNA: TGTGCCAGCAGCTTAGGGCAAATTCGGGAGCTGTTTTTT
D: -; J: TRBJ2-5; size: -; V: TRBV6-1; CDR3: CASSSTGTRETQYF; DNA: TGTGCCAGCAGCTCTACAGGGACGAGGGAGACCCAGTACTTC
D: TRBD2; J: TRBJ2-5; size: -; V: TRBV2; CDR3: CATRASGRETQYF; DNA: TGTGCCACCAGGGCTAGCGGACGGGAGACCCAGTACTTC
D: -; J: TRBJ1-5; size: few; V: TRBV12-3/TRBV12-4; CDR3: CASSLAQGPRGPQHF; DNA: TGTGCCAGCAGTTTAGCCCAGGGACCACGGGGTCCCCAGCATTTT
D: -; J: TRBJ2-7; size: many; V: TRBV30; CDR3: CAWSAGRALYEQYF; DNA: TGTGCCTGGAGTGCCGGCAGGGCACTCTACGAGCAGTACTTC
D: -; J: TRBJ2-2; size: many; V: TRBV27; CDR3: CASRQGHTGELFF; DNA: TGTGCCAGCAGACAGGGTCACACCGGGGAGCTGTTTTTT
D: -; J: TRBJ2-1; size: -; V: TRBV4-3; CDR3: CASSQTWRDNEQFF; DNA: TGCGCCAGCAGCCAAACCTGGCGGGACAATGAGCAGTTCTTC
D: -; J: TRBJ2-7; size: -; V: TRBV7-6; CDR3: CASSATLGGGQYEQYF; DNA: TGTGCCAGCAGCGCCACCTTAGGGGGGGGGCAATACGAGCAGTACTTC
D: -; J: TRBJ2-5; size: few; V: TRBV12-3/TRBV12-4; CDR3: CASSLVAPPTQETQYF; DNA: TGTGCCAGCAGTTTAGTGGCACCGCCAACTCAAGAGACCCAGTACTTC
D: TRBD1; J: TRBJ2-1; size: -; V: TRBV27; CDR3: CASSSSGTGGYNEQFF; DNA: TGTGCCAGCAGTTCCTCCGGGACAGGGGGCTACAATGAGCAGTTCTTC
D: TRBD1; J: TRBJ2-2; size: many; V: TRBV24-1; CDR3: CATSDAGQGATGELFF; DNA: TGTGCCACCAGTGACGCCGGACAGGGGGCGACCGGGGAGCTGTTTTTT
D: TRBD1; J: TRBJ1-2; size: few; V: TRBV11-2; CDR3: CASSPRDTGVGGYTF; DNA: TGTGCCAGCAGCCCCCGAGACACAGGGGTCGGGGGCTACACCTTC
D: TRBD2; J: TRBJ2-1; size: few; V: TRBV4-3; CDR3: CASSQDPGLAGGHIF; DNA: TGCGCCAGCAGCCAAGATCCGGGACTAGCGGGGGGGCATATCTTC
D: -; J: TRBJ2-3; size: few; V: TRBV7-6; CDR3: CASSDRDALGTDTQYF; DNA: TGTGCCAGCAGCGATCGGGACGCCTTGGGGACAGATACGCAGTATTTT
D: TRBD1; J: TRBJ2-7; size: -; V: TRBV18; CDR3: CASSPNSGTGREQYF; DNA: TGTGCCAGCTCACCCAACAGCGGGACAGGGCGTGAGCAGTACTTC
D: TRBD2; J: TRBJ2-1; size: many; V: TRBV6-4; CDR3: CASSELGTIHGGRRNEQFF; DNA: TGTGCCAGCAGTGAACTCGGGACTATTCACGGCGGGAGGAGAAATGAGCAGTTCTTC
D: -; J: TRBJ1-2; size: few; V: TRBV13; CDR3: CASSLGSDLARGYTF; DNA: TGTGCCAGCAGCCTCGGGTCCGACCTGGCGAGAGGCTACACCTTC
D: -; J: TRBJ2-2; size: -; V: TRBV11-1; CDR3: CASSWIGGAGTGELFF; DNA: TGTGCCAGCAGCTGGATTGGGGGCGCGGGCACCGGGGAGCTGTTTTTT
D: -; J: TRBJ2-4; size: many; V: TRBV12-3/TRBV12-4; CDR3: CASSLVGVVDIQYF; DNA: TGTGCCAGCAGTCTCGTCGGGGTAGTGGACATTCAGTACTTC
D: -; J: TRBJ2-1; size: -; V: TRBV7-9; CDR3: CASSGDSPEQFF; DNA: TGTGCCAGCAGCGGGGACTCCCCAGAGCAGTTCTTC
D: -; J: TRBJ2-1; size: many; V: TRBV6-2/TRBV6-3; CDR3: CASSSTLADSYNEQFF; DNA: TGTGCCAGCAGTTCTACCTTAGCGGACTCCTACAATGAGCAGTTCTTC
D: TRBD2; J: TRBJ2-2; size: -; V: TRBV7-9; CDR3: CASSQGGRLTGELFF; DNA: TGTGCCAGCAGCCAGGGCGGGAGACTCACCGGGGAGCTGTTTTTT
D: -; J: TRBJ2-1; size: many; V: TRBV2; CDR3: CAGKRTVRHNEQFF; DNA: TGTGCCGGGAAACGGACTGTTAGGCACAATGAGCAGTTCTTC
D: -; J: TRBJ2-7; size: -; V: TRBV12-3/TRBV12-4; CDR3: CASSPREHEQYF; DNA: TGTGCCAGCAGTCCACGGGAGCACGAGCAGTACTTC
D: -; J: TRBJ1-1; size: many; V: TRBV12-3/TRBV12-4; CDR3: CASSLAIGVDTEAFF; DNA: TGTGCCAGCAGTTTAGCGATCGGGGTGGATACTGAAGCTTTCTTT
D: -; J: TRBJ2-3; size: few; V: TRBV30; CDR3: CAWMVPVTDTQYF; DNA: TGTGCCTGGATGGTGCCAGTCACAGATACGCAGTATTTT
D: -; J: TRBJ1-4; size: few; V: TRBV28; CDR3: CASNPNPAFNEKLFF; DNA: TGTGCCAGCAACCCAAACCCCGCATTTAATGAAAAACTGTTTTTT
D: -; J: TRBJ2-1; size: few; V: TRBV29-1; CDR3: CSVERGRSSYNEQFF; DNA: TGCAGCGTTGAAAGGGGACGCAGCTCCTACAATGAGCAGTTCTTC
D: -; J: TRBJ1-1; size: many; V: TRBV6-6; CDR3: CASTFTGRTEAFF; DNA: TGTGCCAGCACCTTCACCGGCAGAACTGAAGCTTTCTTT
D: -; J: TRBJ1-1; size: -; V: TRBV14; CDR3: CASSHRPNSEGNTEAFF; DNA: TGTGCCAGCAGCCACAGGCCGAATTCGGAGGGCAACACTGAAGCTTTCTTT
D: -; J: TRBJ2-7; size: few; V: TRBV6-2/TRBV6-3; CDR3: CASTQDSLSYEQYF; DNA: TGTGCCAGCACTCAAGACAGCCTCTCCTACGAGCAGTACTTC
D: TRBD1; J: TRBJ2-7; size: many; V: TRBV30; CDR3: CAWSAGTGPYEQYF; DNA: TGTGCCTGGAGTGCCGGGACAGGGCCCTACGAGCAGTACTTC
D: TRBD1; J: TRBJ2-7; size: -; V: TRBV12-3/TRBV12-4; CDR3: CAFCLMAVTGGGLGYEQYF; DNA: TGTGCCTTCTGTTTAATGGCGGTTACAGGGGGCGGACTCGGGTACGAGCAGTACTTC
D: TRBD2; J: TRBJ2-2; size: -; V: TRBV5-1; CDR3: CASSFSSGYTGELFF; DNA: TGCGCCAGCAGCTTCTCTAGCGGGTACACCGGGGAGCTGTTTTTT
D: -; J: TRBJ2-1; size: few; V: TRBV7-9; CDR3: CASSSYRTEQFF; DNA: TGTGCCAGCAGCTCGTATAGAACTGAGCAGTTCTTC
D: -; J: TRBJ1-1; size: few; V: TRBV5-6; CDR3: CASSPDSEAFF; DNA: TGTGCCAGCAGCCCGGACAGTGAAGCTTTCTTT
D: TRBD2; J: TRBJ2-1; size: few; V: TRBV24-1; CDR3: CATSRTSPIENNEQFF; DNA: TGTGCCACCAGTCGGACTAGCCCCATAGAAAACAATGAGCAGTTCTTC